Here is one T cell receptor beta chain with its context. No antigen is known for it. These data are taken from a study of T cell responses to AZD1222 COVID-19 vaccine. Notes on the study in general: The sample set comprised mostly white British donors with more females, and clonal diversity was possibly underestimated.

The germline CDR1 and CDR2 sequences are SSHAT and FNYEAQ (reference sequence). CDR3 length: 15 amino acids. Trimming took 7 bases from V and 3 from J, leaving 18 bases between them. Sequencing was performed with immunoSEQ multiplex PCR; in TCRdb, only in-frame clones are kept and a portion is missing. The table has over 15,000 clones, roughly four fifths seen once. This rearrangement joins TRBV7-7 to TRBJ1-1, with unresolved D. The TCR originated in an adult who received the AZD1222 COVID-19 vaccine. This specimen consisted of peripheral blood, obtained 28 days after the second AZD1222 dose. In DNA form, the CDR3 reads TGTGCCAGCAAACGTATCGAGCGTCCGGACACTGAAGCTTTCTTT. This sequence encodes CASKRIERPDTEAFF.